Below are 25 T cell receptor beta chains sequenced from a single sample in a study of T cell changes during pregnancy in multiple sclerosis. Measured with immunoSEQ multiplex PCR; TCRdb has only the in-frame clones, and not every one. The repertoire holds 41,000 or so clones, 90% seen once, with 5.5% to 8% in the top ten. The sequencing used CD8+ T cells from peripheral blood mononuclear cells, collected in the third trimester of pregnancy. Every receptor here comes from a female donor with multiple sclerosis, enrolled in a pregnancy study.

The J gene is TRBJ2-1, the V gene TRBV5-4; TRBD2 matches at 9 bases. This CDR3 spans 17 amino acids. Germline loops: CDR1 SGHNT, CDR2 YYREEE (reference sequence). Trimming cost V 0 bases and J 3 bases; bases outside gene matches: 7. CDR3 protein: CASSLALAGQVYNEQFF. CDR3 DNA sequence: TGTGCCAGCAGCTTGGCCCTAGCGGGACAAGTCTACAATGAGCAGTTCTTC.

This clone is labeled as medium-sized. The chain couples TRBV4-1 to TRBJ2-1; 7 bases agree with TRBD2. CDR3 size: 16 residues. The V and J ends lost 8 bases and 9 bases, in that order; junction bases with no gene match: 19. Germline loops: CDR1 MGHRA, CDR2 YSYEKL. In DNA form, the CDR3 reads TGCGCCAGCCATAGGAGCGGGACTGAAGTTTTGGGTGAGCAGTTCTTC. Amino acid sequence: CASHRSGTEVLGEQFF.

V and J are TRBV6-6 and TRBJ2-1, with 10 bases aligning to TRBD2. This CDR3 is 16 amino acids long. The germline V gene encodes CDR1 MNHNY and CDR2 SVGAGI (reference sequence). V trimming: 6 bases; J trimming: 3 bases; junction bases outside the gene matches: 8. DNA for the CDR3: TGTGCCAGCAGGGCCCTAGCGGGGGAGTACTACAATGAGCAGTTCTTC. It yields the protein CASRALAGEYYNEQFF.

V gene TRBV28 combines with J gene TRBJ2-1; perhaps TRBD2 as D (6 bases). The CDR3 has 17 amino acids. CDR1 and CDR2 (germline): MDHEN, SYDVKM. V lost 3 bases and J lost 3, with 18 bases in between. Here the CDR3 DNA reads TGTGCCAGCAGTTTCGTTAGCGACCCGACTAGCTACAATGAGCAGTTCTTC. Translated, it gives CASSFVSDPTSYNEQFF. Based on the CDR3 plus reference TRBV28 and TRBJ2-1, the full variable domain is DVKVTQSSRYLVKRTGEKVFLECVQDMDHENMFWYRQDPGLGLRLIYFSYDVKMKEKGDIPEGYSVSREKKERFSLILESASTNQTSMYLCASSFVSDPTSYNEQFFGPGTRLTVL.

DNA for the CDR3: TGTGCCAGCAGCTTGGCGGACAGTTTCCACAATCAGCCCCAGCATTTT. Translation: CASSLADSFHNQPQHF. J is TRBJ1-5 and V is TRBV5-6; perhaps TRBD1 as D (6 bases). In germline, CDR1 is SGHDT, CDR2 YYEEEE. The CDR3 is 16 amino acids. With 0 bases removed from V and 3 bases from J, the gap between germline ends came to 13 bases. Using reference TRBV5-6 and TRBJ1-5 for the parts outside the CDR3, the full variable domain is DAGVTQSPTHLIKTRGQQVTLRCSPKSGHDTVSWYQQALGQGPQFIFQYYEEEERQRGNFPDRFSGHQFPNYSSELNVNALLLGDSALYLCASSLADSFHNQPQHFGDGTRLSIL.

The V and J genes are TRBV4-3 and TRBJ1-5, with D possibly being TRBD1 (5 bases). This CDR3 has 16 residues. V was shortened by 0 bases and J by 0 bases, with 9 bases between the two germline ends. The germline V gene encodes CDR1 LGHNA and CDR2 YSLEER. CDR3 bases: TGCGCCAGCAGCCAAGATCGCGGGGCTAGCAATCAGCCCCAGCATTTT. Translated: CASSQDRGASNQPQHF.

V usage is TRBV2 and J usage is TRBJ2-3; D perhaps matches TRBD2 (5 bases). The germline V and J ends were trimmed by 3 bases and 8 bases, with 9 bases remaining between them. Germline CDR1 reads SNHLY; CDR2 reads FYNNEI. The CDR3 extends over 12 amino acids. The CDR3 sequence: CASSDGLITQYF. The CDR3 coding sequence is TGTGCCAGCAGTGACGGACTCATTACGCAGTATTTT.

A single count supports this clone. The chain couples TRBV7-2 to TRBJ2-2; 7 bases are a match to TRBD1. Germline CDR1 is SGHTA and CDR2 is FQGNSA. Trimming took 4 bases from V and 4 from J; bases not matched to a gene: 3. The CDR3 is made up of 14 amino acids. The CDR3 here is CASSSTGATGELFF. The DNA of the CDR3 is TGTGCCAGCAGCTCAACAGGGGCCACCGGGGAGCTGTTTTTT.

The chain is built from TRBV2 and TRBJ2-7; maybe TRBD1 (6 bases). The CDR3 has 15 amino acids. The ends were cut back, 4 bases at V and 4 bases at J, with 17 bases in the middle. In germline, CDR1 is SNHLY, CDR2 FYNNEI. In nucleotides, the CDR3 is TGTGCCAGCAGTGGACAGGTCCGGGTTAGTTACGAGCAGTACTTC. Translated: CASSGQVRVSYEQYF.

The chain uses TRBV11-2 and TRBJ2-2, with TRBD2 matching over 13 bases. CDR1 and CDR2 (germline): SGHAT, FQNNGV. The CDR3 extends over 18 amino acids. V was pared by 5 bases and J by 3 bases, with 9 bases of the junction left unmatched. CDR3 loop: CASSLLAGGEMDTGELFF. CDR3 bases: TGTGCCAGCAGCCTACTAGCGGGAGGGGAGATGGACACCGGGGAGCTGTTTTTT. The full variable domain, its missing parts supplied by reference TRBV11-2 and TRBJ2-2, is EAGVAQSPRYKIIEKRQSVAFWCNPISGHATLYWYQQILGQGPKLLIQFQNNGVVDDSQLPKDRFSAERLKGVDSTLKIQPAKLEDSAVYLCASSLLAGGEMDTGELFFGEGSRLTVL.

The chain is built from TRBV27 and TRBJ1-4; TRBD1 might be the D (5 bases). Trimming pared 6 bases from V and 0 bases from J, leaving 14 bases between. This CDR3 is built from 16 residues. The germline V gene has CDR1 MNHEY and CDR2 SMNVEV (reference sequence). CDR3 DNA sequence: TGTGCCAGCAGCCACAGGTGGGGTACAACTAATGAAAAACTGTTTTTT. Protein: CASSHRWGTTNEKLFF.

The chain uses TRBV11-2 and TRBJ1-2, with D maybe TRBD1 (6 bases). Looked up from germline, CDR1 is SGHAT and CDR2 is FQNNGV. The CDR3 totals 14 residues. Deletions cut 1 base from V and 5 bases from J, with 11 bases between. The CDR3 bases are TGTGCCAGCAGCTTAGTGGCAGGGGCATATGGCTACACCTTC. Protein sequence: CASSLVAGAYGYTF.

The chain links TRBV5-1 to TRBJ2-7, with a tentative D call TRBD2 (5 bases). This CDR3 is 14 amino acids long. V shed 0 bases and J shed 1 base, with 8 bases lying between them. Germline CDR1 is SGHRS and CDR2 is YFSETQ. This chain's CDR3 is CASSLAPGSYEQYF. CDR3 nucleotide sequence: TGCGCCAGCAGCTTGGCCCCGGGATCCTACGAGCAGTACTTC.

The V gene is TRBV5-1, the J gene TRBJ2-2; 7 positions match TRBD1. CDR1 SGHRS and CDR2 YFSETQ come from the germline V gene. Trimming at V came to 3 bases and at J to 6 bases, leaving 11 bases not matched to a gene. The CDR3 loop spans 16 amino acids. The CDR3 loop is CASSYPGQSSAGELFF. The CDR3 coding sequence is TGCGCCAGCAGCTATCCGGGACAGAGTAGTGCCGGGGAGCTGTTTTTT. Using reference TRBV5-1 and TRBJ2-2 for the parts outside the CDR3, the full variable domain is KAGVTQTPRYLIKTRGQQVTLSCSPISGHRSVSWYQQTPGQGLQFLFEYFSETQRNKGNFPGRFSGRQFSNSRSEMNVSTLELGDSALYLCASSYPGQSSAGELFFGEGSRLTVL.

This rearrangement joins TRBV11-3 to TRBJ2-7; possible D gene TRBD2, 7 bases. The CDR3 loop spans 13 amino acids. V was clipped by 5 bases and J by 5 bases, with 13 bases between them. The germline CDR1 and CDR2 sequences are SGHNT and YENEEA. CDR3 nucleotides: TGTGCCAGCAGCCTGGGGGGGGGCAACGAGCAGTACTTC. The encoded protein is CASSLGGGNEQYF.

The chain carries TRBV4-3 and TRBJ2-3; 15 bases are a match to TRBD2. Trimming cost V 0 bases and J 5 bases; bases outside gene matches: 15. The CDR3 covers 21 residues. Germline lookup yields CDR1 LGHNA and CDR2 YSLEER. CDR3 amino acids: CASSQDFSPGTSGGNGDTQYF. The CDR3 nucleotides are TGCGCCAGCAGCCAAGATTTCTCACCCGGGACTAGCGGGGGGAATGGAGATACGCAGTATTTT.

The CDR3 protein is CATSSRGGGLGEGTEAFF. The CDR3 nucleotides are TGTGCCACCAGCAGTCGTGGAGGTGGTCTAGGGGAGGGCACTGAAGCTTTCTTT. This chain links TRBV15 with TRBJ1-1; possibly TRBD1 for D (5 bases). Trimming removed 3 bases from V and 4 bases from J, with 24 bases in between. CDR1 and CDR2 (germline): LNHNV, YYDKDF (reference sequence). The CDR3 is 18 amino acids. The full variable domain, with the rest looked up from reference TRBV15 and TRBJ1-1, is DAMVIQNPRYQVTQFGKPVTLSCSQTLNHNVMYWYQQKSSQAPKLLFHYYDKDFNNEADTPDNFQSRRPNTSFCFLDIRSPGLGDTAMYLCATSSRGGGLGEGTEAFFGQGTRLTVV.

This chain links TRBV4-1 with TRBJ2-5, with 8 bases matching TRBD2. The CDR3 contains 19 residues. Germline V lookup: CDR1 MGHRA, CDR2 YSYEKL. The V and J ends lost 0 bases and 3 bases, in that order; junction bases with no gene match: 15. CDR3 DNA: TGCGCCAGCAGCCAAGATGGCCCCTTGCGGGAGGCACTAGAAGAGACCCAGTACTTC. Residues: CASSQDGPLREALEETQYF.

J is TRBJ2-3 and V is TRBV28; perhaps TRBD2 as D (5 bases). CDR1 is MDHEN, CDR2 SYDVKM, per germline. The CDR3 has 14 residues. Trimming took off 5 bases at V and 0 bases at J, with 9 bases between the two ends. CDR3 bases: TGTGCCAGCAGTCGGACTGCTAGCACAGATACGCAGTATTTT. Encoded protein: CASSRTASTDTQYF. Combining the CDR3 with reference TRBV28 and TRBJ2-3 gives the whole variable domain DVKVTQSSRYLVKRTGEKVFLECVQDMDHENMFWYRQDPGLGLRLIYFSYDVKMKEKGDIPEGYSVSREKKERFSLILESASTNQTSMYLCASSRTASTDTQYFGPGTRLTVL.

This chain connects TRBV5-1 to TRBJ2-7, with 12 nucleotides matching TRBD2. J was trimmed by 1 base and V by 6 bases; bases with no gene match: 2. The germline V gene has CDR1 SGHRS and CDR2 YFSETQ. The CDR3 sequence is 14 residues long. The chain's CDR3 is CASNLAGGSYEQYF. CDR3 sequence (DNA): TGCGCCAGCAATCTAGCGGGAGGGTCCTACGAGCAGTACTTC. Combining the CDR3 with reference TRBV5-1 and TRBJ2-7 gives the whole variable domain KAGVTQTPRYLIKTRGQQVTLSCSPISGHRSVSWYQQTPGQGLQFLFEYFSETQRNKGNFPGRFSGRQFSNSRSEMNVSTLELGDSALYLCASNLAGGSYEQYFGPGTRLTVT.

The J gene is TRBJ1-4, the V gene TRBV21-1; the D call of TRBD1 is as the table states it, not checked on the DNA. TRBV21-1 is recorded as a pseudogene. This CDR3 has 17 amino acids. The CDR3 region is CASIHGQGSWSDEKLFF. CDR3 nucleotide sequence: TGTGCCAGCATTCACGGACAGGGGAGTTGGAGTGATGAAAAACTGTTTTTT.

Only a few counts were recorded for this clone. Written as DNA, the CDR3 is TGTGCCAGCAGTGAACTAGCGGACACCGGGGAGCTGTTTTTT. Translating gives CASSELADTGELFF. V and J are TRBV6-1 and TRBJ2-2; TRBD2 matches at 7 bases. J was trimmed by 3 bases and V by 2 bases; bases with no gene match: 0. The CDR3 spans 14 residues. Germline CDR1 and CDR2: MNHNS and SASEGT.

The chain is built from TRBV2 and TRBJ2-5, with TRBD2 identical over 12 bases. Germline CDR1 and CDR2: SNHLY and FYNNEI. CDR3 length: 19 residues. V was clipped by 3 bases and J by 1 base; unmatched bases: 12. The CDR3, as DNA: TGTGCCAGCAGTGACAGCGATAAAGGGACTAGCGGGTTCCAAGAGACCCAGTACTTC. Translated, it gives CASSDSDKGTSGFQETQYF.

The V and J genes are TRBV4-3 and TRBJ1-5; D gene ambiguous. This CDR3 spans 14 amino acids. V lost 0 bases to trimming and J lost 6 bases, with 9 bases between them. CDR1 is LGHNA and CDR2 is YSLEER in the germline V gene. CDR3: CASSQEYESQPQHF. The CDR3 DNA reads as TGCGCCAGCAGCCAAGAATATGAGAGTCAGCCCCAGCATTTT.

This CDR3 is CASSSRWGREPQHF. The CDR3 nucleotides read TGTGCCAGCAGCAGTAGGTGGGGCCGGGAGCCCCAGCATTTT. J is TRBJ1-5 and V is TRBV5-6; a possible D gene is TRBD1 (5 bases). CDR1 and CDR2 from the germline V gene are SGHDT and YYEEEE. The CDR3 length is 14 residues. V lost 4 bases and J 8 bases, leaving 16 bases between the germline ends.